Listed here are 15 T cell receptor beta chains from one sample, sequenced in a study of T cells after yellow fever vaccination. TCRdb fed the 5' RACE reads into MiXCR, producing one record per CDR3 protein. The repertoire holds about 330,000 distinct CDR3 sequences, with 7% to 9% as singletons. The specimen was PBMCs, collected around 45 days after the first yellow fever vaccination. These receptors were taken from a man aged 18-30 years who received the YFV17D yellow fever vaccine.

In its sample, this clonotype was seen a few times. The V call is TRBV5-1, the J call TRBJ2-7; weak D call: TRBD1 (6 bases). The germline CDR1 and CDR2 sequences are SGHRS and YFSETQ. The CDR3 is 15 amino acids. V was cut by 0 bases and J by 5 bases, with 15 bases left in between. The CDR3 bases are TGCGCCAGCAGCTTGGACAGGGTCGGGGTCCACGAGCAGTACTTC. Residues: CASSLDRVGVHEQYF.

Ten or more counts support this clonotype. This chain connects TRBV7-2 to TRBJ1-1; 9 bases match TRBD1. The CDR3 runs 15 residues. V trimming: 5 bases; J trimming: 4 bases; junction bases outside the gene matches: 8. The germline V gene has CDR1 SGHTA and CDR2 FQGNSA. Written as DNA, the CDR3 is TGTGCCAGCAGCAACCGGGACAGGGTGCCCACTGAAGCTTTCTTT. This translates into CASSNRDRVPTEAFF.

This clonotype appeared a few times. This chain joins TRBV20-1 and TRBJ1-5; 7 bases agree with TRBD1. J was trimmed by 6 bases and V by 7 bases; bases with no gene match: 9. There are 13 residues in the CDR3. Germline loops: CDR1 DFQATT, CDR2 SNEGSKA (reference sequence). CDR3 sequence (DNA): TGCAGTGGAATACAGGGGCCGGTTCAGCCCCAGCATTTT. Its translation: CSGIQGPVQPQHF.

V gene TRBV5-1 combines with J gene TRBJ2-2; D might be TRBD1 (6 bases). Trimming removed 6 bases from V and 6 bases from J, with 12 bases in between. The CDR3 spans 13 residues. Germline V gives CDR1 SGHRS, CDR2 YFSETQ. Here the CDR3 reads CASTGELSGELFF. CDR3 coding DNA: TGCGCCAGCACAGGGGAATTGTCCGGGGAGCTGTTTTTT.

This clonotype was picked up a small number of times. The V gene is TRBV6-2 or TRBV6-3, the J gene TRBJ1-1; D not resolved. This CDR3 region has 15 residues. The V end was cut by 5 bases, the J end by 6 bases, with 19 bases between. Germline assignment: CDR1 MNHEY and CDR2 SVGEGT. The CDR3 DNA reads as TGTGCCAGCAGTCCTGCTGGTAAGAGGGCCTCTGAAGCTTTCTTT. As protein: CASSPAGKRASEAFF.

The rearrangement joins TRBV5-4 to TRBJ2-7, with 8 bases that match TRBD1. This CDR3 has 15 residues. From germline, CDR1 is SGHNT and CDR2 YYREEE (reference sequence). Trimming at V came to 0 bases and at J to 3 bases, leaving 5 bases not matched to a gene. For the CDR3, the DNA is TGTGCCAGCAGCTTGGGGGGGACAGGAGGCTACGAGCAGTACTTC. Protein product: CASSLGGTGGYEQYF.

The chain uses TRBV10-3 and TRBJ2-5; 10 bases line up with TRBD1. The CDR3 sequence is 14 residues long. Germline V gene lookup returns CDR1 ENHRY and CDR2 SYGVKD. J gave up 2 bases and V 10 bases, and 7 bases lay outside the gene matches. CDR3 DNA: TGTGCCACCCGACAGGGGGCTTTTCAAGAGACCCAGTACTTC. Translation: CATRQGAFQETQYF.

V gene TRBV12-3 or TRBV12-4 combines with J gene TRBJ2-5, with TRBD2 identical over 10 bases. J lost 1 base, V lost 8 bases, and 7 bases had no gene match. This CDR3 spans 15 amino acids. CDR3 coding DNA: TGTGCCAGCGGGCGGCTAGCGGGGGCCCAAGAGACCCAGTACTTC. It codes for CASGRLAGAQETQYF.

This chain joins TRBV7-2 and TRBJ2-2; D remains ambiguous. Germline V gives CDR1 SGHTA, CDR2 FQGNSA. CDR3 size: 16 residues. Trimming took 3 bases from V and 3 from J, leaving 14 bases between them. The CDR3 nucleotides read TGTGCCAGCAGCTTTTATGACCGGAGTTACACCGGGGAGCTGTTTTTT. This gives the protein CASSFYDRSYTGELFF. Filled out from reference TRBV7-2 and TRBJ2-2, the complete variable domain reads GAGVSQSPSNKVTEKGKDVELRCDPISGHTALYWYRQSLGQGLEFLIYFQGNSAPDKSGLPSDRFSAERTGGSVSTLTIQRTQQEDSAVYLCASSFYDRSYTGELFFGEGSRLTVL.

Many counts were recorded for this clonotype. The chain carries TRBV12-3 or TRBV12-4 and TRBJ2-7, with TRBD1 as a possible D gene (5 bases). V gave up 6 bases and J gave up 2 bases, with 8 bases separating them. The CDR3 is 12 amino acids. The CDR3 nucleotides read TGTGCCAGCAGCCCAGGGACCTACGAGCAGTACTTC. Translated: CASSPGTYEQYF.

This clonotype was seen a handful of times. The chain uses TRBV2 and TRBJ2-3; no reliable D call. The CDR3 sequence is 13 residues long. Per the germline V gene, CDR1 is SNHLY and CDR2 is FYNNEI. Trimming stripped 7 bases from V and 3 bases from J, with 11 bases between. This CDR3 reads CASMAAGTDTQYF. CDR3 DNA sequence: TGTGCCAGCATGGCGGCCGGGACAGATACGCAGTATTTT.

V usage is TRBV11-2 and J usage is TRBJ2-1, with a tentative D call TRBD2 (5 bases). Per germline, CDR1 SGHAT and CDR2 FQNNGV. The CDR3 consists of 17 residues. The germline V and J ends were trimmed by 3 bases and 9 bases, with 24 bases remaining between them. The CDR3 DNA is TGTGCCAGCAGCTTCCCCCACGGACTGGCGCGGTGGGGTGAGCAGTTCTTC. As protein: CASSFPHGLARWGEQFF.

The rearrangement joins TRBV27 to TRBJ1-1, with 7 bases matching TRBD1. The V gene end was trimmed by 5 bases and the J gene end by 1 base; junction bases not matched to a gene: 7. Germline values: CDR1 MNHEY, CDR2 SMNVEV (reference sequence). This CDR3 has 15 residues. The CDR3 loop is CASSINRGSNTEAFF. The CDR3 bases are TGTGCCAGCAGTATAAACAGGGGTTCGAACACTGAAGCTTTCTTT.

The genes are TRBV4-3 and TRBJ1-2; no clear D gene. Germline V gene lookup returns CDR1 LGHNA and CDR2 YSLEER. V was pared by 0 bases and J by 7 bases, with 12 bases between. The CDR3 has 14 residues. CDR3 loop: CASSQDGREGGYTF. The CDR3 DNA reads TGCGCCAGCAGCCAAGATGGGAGGGAGGGTGGCTACACCTTC.

The CDR3 is CASSLSSAGWGEQFF. Written as DNA, the CDR3 is TGTGCCAGCAGTTTAAGCTCGGCAGGGTGGGGTGAGCAGTTCTTC. This chain joins TRBV28 and TRBJ2-1, with a weak D call TRBD1 (5 bases). Trimming pared 2 bases from V and 9 bases from J, leaving 17 bases between. Per the germline V gene, CDR1 is MDHEN and CDR2 is SYDVKM. CDR3 size: 15 residues.